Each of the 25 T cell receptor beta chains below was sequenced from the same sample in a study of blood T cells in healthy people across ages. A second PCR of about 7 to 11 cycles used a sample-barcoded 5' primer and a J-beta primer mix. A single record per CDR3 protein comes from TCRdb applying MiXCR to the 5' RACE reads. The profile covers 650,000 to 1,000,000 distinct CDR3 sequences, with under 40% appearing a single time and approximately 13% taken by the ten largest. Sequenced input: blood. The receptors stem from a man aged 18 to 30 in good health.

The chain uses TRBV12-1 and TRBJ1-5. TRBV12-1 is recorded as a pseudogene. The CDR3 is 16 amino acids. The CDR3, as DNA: TGTGCCAGCAGCTTTTACCAGAGAAATAGCAATCAGCCCCAGCATTTT. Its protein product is CASSFYQRNSNQPQHF.

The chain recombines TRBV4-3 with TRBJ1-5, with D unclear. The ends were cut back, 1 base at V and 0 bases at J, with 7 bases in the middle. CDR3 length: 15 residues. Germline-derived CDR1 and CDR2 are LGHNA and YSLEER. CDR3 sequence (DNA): TGCGCCAGCAGCCAAGGTGTTAGTAGCAATCAGCCCCAGCATTTT. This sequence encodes CASSQGVSSNQPQHF.

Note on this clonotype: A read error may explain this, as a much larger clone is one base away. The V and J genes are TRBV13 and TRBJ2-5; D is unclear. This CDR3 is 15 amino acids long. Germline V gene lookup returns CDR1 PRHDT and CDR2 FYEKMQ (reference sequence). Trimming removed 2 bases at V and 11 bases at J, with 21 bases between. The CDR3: CASSLTGPKYNEQYF. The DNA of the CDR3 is TGTGCCAGCAGCTTAACGGGCCCCAAGTACAATGAGCAGTACTTC.

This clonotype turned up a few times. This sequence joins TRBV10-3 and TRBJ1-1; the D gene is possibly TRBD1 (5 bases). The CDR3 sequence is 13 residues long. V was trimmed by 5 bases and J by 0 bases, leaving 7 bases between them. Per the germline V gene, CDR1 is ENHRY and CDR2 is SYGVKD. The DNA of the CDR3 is TGTGCCATCAGTACGACAGTGAACACTGAAGCTTTCTTT. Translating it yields CAISTTVNTEAFF.

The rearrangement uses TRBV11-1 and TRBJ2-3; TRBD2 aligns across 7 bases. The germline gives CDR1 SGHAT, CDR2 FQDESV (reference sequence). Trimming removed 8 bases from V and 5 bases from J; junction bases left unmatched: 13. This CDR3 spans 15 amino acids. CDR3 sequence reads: CASREAGSRIDTQYF. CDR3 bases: TGTGCCAGCCGGGAGGCCGGCAGTCGCATAGATACGCAGTATTTT.

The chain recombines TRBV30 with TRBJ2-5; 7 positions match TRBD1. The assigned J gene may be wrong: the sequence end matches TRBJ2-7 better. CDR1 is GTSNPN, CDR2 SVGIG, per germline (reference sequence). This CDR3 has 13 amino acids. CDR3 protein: CAWRRTGSYEQYF. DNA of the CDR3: TGTGCCTGGAGGAGGACAGGCTCATACGAGCAGTACTTC.

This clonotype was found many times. CDR3 in amino acids: CASSVGDTPGDEQFF. For the CDR3, the DNA is TGTGCCAGCAGCGTAGGGGACACCCCTGGGGATGAGCAGTTCTTC. The V call is TRBV9, the J call TRBJ2-1; a weak D match, TRBD1 (6 bases). The CDR3 runs to 15 residues. Germline values: CDR1 SGDLS, CDR2 YYNGEE. The V end was cut by 0 bases, the J end by 8 bases, with 15 bases between.

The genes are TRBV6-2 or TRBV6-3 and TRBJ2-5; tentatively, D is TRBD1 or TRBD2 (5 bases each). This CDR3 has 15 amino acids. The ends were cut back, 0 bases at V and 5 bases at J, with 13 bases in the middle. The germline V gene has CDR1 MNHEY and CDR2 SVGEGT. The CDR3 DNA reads TGTGCCAGCAGTTACTCCGGGACCCTGGGTGAGACCCAGTACTTC. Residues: CASSYSGTLGETQYF.

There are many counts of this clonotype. The CDR3 reads CSARDHGQKVYGYTF. In DNA form, the CDR3 reads TGCAGTGCTAGAGATCATGGGCAGAAAGTTTATGGCTACACCTTC. The chain has TRBV20-1 and TRBJ1-2; no reliable D call. CDR3 size: 15 residues. V was clipped by 0 bases and J by 5 bases, with 16 bases between them. Germline CDR1 reads DFQATT; CDR2 reads SNEGSKA (reference sequence).

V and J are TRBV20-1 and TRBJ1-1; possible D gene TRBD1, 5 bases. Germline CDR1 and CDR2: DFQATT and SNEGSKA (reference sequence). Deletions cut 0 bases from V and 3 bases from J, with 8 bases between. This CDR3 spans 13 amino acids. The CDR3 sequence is CSARDPGDTEAFF. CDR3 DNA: TGCAGTGCTAGAGATCCGGGGGACACTGAAGCTTTCTTT.

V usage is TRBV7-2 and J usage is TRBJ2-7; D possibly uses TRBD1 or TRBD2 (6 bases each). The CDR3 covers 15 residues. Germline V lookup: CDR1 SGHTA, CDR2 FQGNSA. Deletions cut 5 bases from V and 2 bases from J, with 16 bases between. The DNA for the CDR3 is TGTGCCAGCAGCCCAGACGGGGGCCGGACCTACGAGCAGTACTTC. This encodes CASSPDGGRTYEQYF.

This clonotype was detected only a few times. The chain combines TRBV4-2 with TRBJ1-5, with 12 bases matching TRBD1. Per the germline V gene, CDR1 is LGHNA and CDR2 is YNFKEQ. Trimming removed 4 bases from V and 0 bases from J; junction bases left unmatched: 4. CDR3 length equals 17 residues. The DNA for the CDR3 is TGTGCCAGCAGCCGCGGGACAGGGGGCTTTAGCAATCAGCCCCAGCATTTT. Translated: CASSRGTGGFSNQPQHF.

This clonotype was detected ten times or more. DNA of the CDR3: TGTGCCAGCAGCTTGGGACAGGTCTACGAGCAGTACTTC. This codes for CASSLGQVYEQYF. This chain links TRBV7-2 with TRBJ2-7; 8 bases are shared with TRBD1. Trimming at V came to 3 bases and at J to 3 bases, leaving 1 base not matched to a gene. Germline V gene lookup returns CDR1 SGHTA and CDR2 FQGNSA. This CDR3 is built from 13 residues.

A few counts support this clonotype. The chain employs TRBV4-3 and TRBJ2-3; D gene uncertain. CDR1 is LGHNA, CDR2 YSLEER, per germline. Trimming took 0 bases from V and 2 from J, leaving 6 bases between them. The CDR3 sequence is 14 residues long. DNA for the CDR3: TGCGCCAGCAGCCAAGAGAGCACCACAGATACGCAGTATTTT. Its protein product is CASSQESTTDTQYF.

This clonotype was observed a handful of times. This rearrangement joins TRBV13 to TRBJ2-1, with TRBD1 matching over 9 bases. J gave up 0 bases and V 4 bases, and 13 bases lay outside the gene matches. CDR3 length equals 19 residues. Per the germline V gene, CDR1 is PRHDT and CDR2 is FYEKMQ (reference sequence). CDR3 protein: CASSSVPGQGLSSYNEQFF. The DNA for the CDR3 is TGTGCCAGCAGCTCGGTCCCGGGACAGGGACTAAGCTCCTACAATGAGCAGTTCTTC.

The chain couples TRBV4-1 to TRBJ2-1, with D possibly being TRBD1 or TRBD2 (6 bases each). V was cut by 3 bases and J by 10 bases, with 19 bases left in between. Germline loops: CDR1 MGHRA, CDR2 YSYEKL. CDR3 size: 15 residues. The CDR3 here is CASSHPFEGGKEQFF. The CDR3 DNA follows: TGCGCCAGCAGCCACCCATTTGAGGGGGGCAAGGAGCAGTTCTTC.

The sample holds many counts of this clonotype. The CDR3 bases are TGCAGTGCTACCGGGACTGGGAACACCGGGGAGCTGTTTTTT. The encoded protein is CSATGTGNTGELFF. The chain joins TRBV20-1 to TRBJ2-2, with TRBD2 as a possible D gene (6 bases). V lost 4 bases, J lost 1 base, and 10 bases lay in between. The CDR3 extends over 14 amino acids. Germline V gives CDR1 DFQATT, CDR2 SNEGSKA (reference sequence).

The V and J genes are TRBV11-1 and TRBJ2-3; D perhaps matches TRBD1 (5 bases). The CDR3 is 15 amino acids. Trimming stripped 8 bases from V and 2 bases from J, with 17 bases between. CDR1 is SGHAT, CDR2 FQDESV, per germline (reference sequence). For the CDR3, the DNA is TGTGCCAGCCACTCAACCCAGGGCTCCACAGATACGCAGTATTTT. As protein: CASHSTQGSTDTQYF.

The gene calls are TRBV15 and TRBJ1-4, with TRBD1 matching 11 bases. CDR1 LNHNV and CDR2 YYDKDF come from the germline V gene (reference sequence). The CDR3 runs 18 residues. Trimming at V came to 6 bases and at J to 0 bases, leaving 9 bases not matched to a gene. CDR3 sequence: CATRGWTGGLATNEKLFF. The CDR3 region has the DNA TGTGCCACCAGAGGGTGGACAGGGGGCCTTGCAACTAATGAAAAACTGTTTTTT. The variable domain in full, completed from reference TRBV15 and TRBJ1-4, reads DAMVIQNPRYQVTQFGKPVTLSCSQTLNHNVMYWYQQKSSQAPKLLFHYYDKDFNNEADTPDNFQSRRPNTSFCFLDIRSPGLGDTAMYLCATRGWTGGLATNEKLFFGSGTQLSVL.

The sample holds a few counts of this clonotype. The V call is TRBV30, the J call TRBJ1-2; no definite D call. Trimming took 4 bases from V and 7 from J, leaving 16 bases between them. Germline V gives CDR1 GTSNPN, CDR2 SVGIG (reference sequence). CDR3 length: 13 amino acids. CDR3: CAWNETPGGGYTF. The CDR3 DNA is TGTGCCTGGAATGAAACGCCAGGAGGTGGCTACACCTTC.

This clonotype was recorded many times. The CDR3 reads CASSPGGGSKNIQYF. In nucleotides, the CDR3 is TGTGCCAGCAGCCCGGGGGGGGGATCCAAAAACATTCAGTACTTC. The gene calls are TRBV12-3 or TRBV12-4 and TRBJ2-4; 8 nucleotides align to TRBD2. With V trimmed by 6 bases and J by 2 bases, 6 bases remained unmatched. The CDR3 is made up of 15 amino acids.

The CDR3 spells CASSFRDGRTEGYTF. For the CDR3, the DNA is TGTGCCAGCAGTTTCCGCGACGGGAGGACGGAAGGCTACACCTTC. The chain joins TRBV27 to TRBJ1-2; D unclear. The CDR3 is made up of 15 amino acids. Deletions cut 3 bases from V and 8 bases from J, with 19 bases between. The V gene's germline CDR1 is MNHEY and CDR2 SMNVEV (reference sequence).

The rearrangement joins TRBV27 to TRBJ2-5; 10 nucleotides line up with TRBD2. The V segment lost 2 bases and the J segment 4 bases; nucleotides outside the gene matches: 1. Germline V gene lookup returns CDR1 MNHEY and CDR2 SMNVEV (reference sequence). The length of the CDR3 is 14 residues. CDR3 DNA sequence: TGTGCCAGCAGTTTAAGACTAGCGGGAGAGACCCAGTACTTC. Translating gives CASSLRLAGETQYF.

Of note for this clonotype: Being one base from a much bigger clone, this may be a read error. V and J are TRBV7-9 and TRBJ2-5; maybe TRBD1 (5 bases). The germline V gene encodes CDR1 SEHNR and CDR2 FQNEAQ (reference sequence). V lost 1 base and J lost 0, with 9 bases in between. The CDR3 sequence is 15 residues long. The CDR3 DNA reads TGTGCCAGCAGCTTAGTGGCAGGGTACCAAGAGACCCAGTACTTC. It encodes CASSLVAGYQETQYF.

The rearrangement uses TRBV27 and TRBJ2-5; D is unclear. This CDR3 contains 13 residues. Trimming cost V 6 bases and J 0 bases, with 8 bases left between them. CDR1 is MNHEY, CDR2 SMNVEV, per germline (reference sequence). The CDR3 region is CASRATYQETQYF. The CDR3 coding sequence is TGTGCCAGCAGGGCCACCTACCAAGAGACCCAGTACTTC.